The rows below give T cell receptor beta chains drawn from one sample of a study of OX40 agonist ivuxolimab in advanced cancers. Produced via immunoSEQ multiplex PCR; TCRdb's table is partial and in-frame only. The table records just over 80,000 clones, 88% of them present only once. The source material was CD4+ or CD8+ T cells sorted from blood, sampled in a trial of the OX40 agonist ivuxolimab. Receptor source: an adult with an advanced solid tumor such as melanoma, head and neck, liver or kidney cancer. The CDR3 runs from the conserved cysteine through the conserved F or W. Each record gives: V gene, CDR3 protein.

TRBV6-5 CASNPGQANTEAFF
TRBV18 CASSVDSGNTIYF
TRBV11-2 CASSLDPDISSYEQYF
TRBV4-2 CASSQETGGRERDTQYF
TRBV11-2 CASSLAGDYGYTF
TRBV9 CASSVGGQGVSGNTIYF
TRBV6-6 CASSTGQIYGYTF
TRBV18 CASSPGSQGVGNQPQHF
TRBV25-1 CASSRDREAVNDEQFF
TRBV12-5 CASGLHLAGLQHF
TRBV2 CASIEEQARQETQYF
TRBV5-6 CASSSLAWGEGPNTGELFF
TRBV29-1 CSVTPGGNEQFF
TRBV6-1 CASRPDGAPGYGYTF
TRBV6-4 CASTPTGNTGELFF
TRBV15 CATSRDSVRQPQHF
TRBV18 CASSPSGGQTYGYTF
TRBV29-1 CSVEGRGPSYEQYF
TRBV19 CASSVSGAVGTEAFF
TRBV25-1 CASRTKGSLGTEAFF
TRBV21-1 CASSLKGPDRGRENTEAFF
TRBV30 CAWVHMANTEAFF
TRBV27 CASSLSSEETQYF
TRBV29-1 CSVAGLGGYEQYF
TRBV19 CASRAEGRYREQYF
TRBV18 CASSPRQDYEQYF
TRBV5-1 CASSLPDPPGDTQYF
TRBV2 CASSIYGQSTEAFF
TRBV5-8 CASSGRDNSPLHF
TRBV6-5 CASSYSVGHQPQHF
TRBV11-2 CASSQQATEQYF
TRBV7-8 CASSSRDRLNSPLHF
TRBV7-2 CASSLGQATTDTQYF
TRBV13 CASSPQGRSSYNEQFF
TRBV2 CASSETGYYEQYF
TRBV10-1 CASSDSSGANVLTF
TRBV5-1 CASSLQGANSPLHF
TRBV5-1 CASSLTTSGSTDTQYF
TRBV6-1 CASNRDRGNQPQHF
TRBV28 CASRTGGWETQYF
TRBV19 CASSNRQGFYNEQFF
TRBV5-1 CASSPGLGLGNVLTF
TRBV7-2 CASSLFGNTIYF
TRBV21-1 CASSFDRYEQYF
TRBV10-3 CAIARGTGTSSYEQYF
TRBV27 CASSALSSGRASGEQFF
TRBV2 CASSVIGGSYGYTF
TRBV18 CASSFSGTASYEQYF
TRBV19 CASSLSGLSNEQFF
TRBV9 CASSVDAGAGTDTQYF
TRBV5-1 CASSLGPGQGQRETQYF
TRBV30 CAWSPGYSGANVLTF
TRBV10-2 CASSKRTGGATEAFF